Presented here are 4 T cell receptor beta chains from one specimen sequenced in a study of CD8+ T cells in alopecia areata. It was cDNA, reverse transcribed from extracted RNA, that served as the sequencing template. The data were produced by immunoSEQ multiplex PCR, yet TCRdb's version contains in-frame clones alone and is incomplete. The table shows some 120,000 clones, with roughly 61% occurring only once. This specimen consisted of CD4+ T cells sorted from blood, obtained at week 0. The receptors were gathered from a human donor with alopecia areata.

The chain employs TRBV5-1 and TRBJ2-1, with D tentatively TRBD1 (7 bases). The CDR3 has 13 amino acids. V was trimmed by 1 base and J by 9 bases, leaving 11 bases between them. Germline CDR1 is SGHRS and CDR2 is YFSETQ. The CDR3 DNA reads TGCGCCAGCAGCTTGACAGGGGAGGCTGAGCAGTTCTTC. Its protein is CASSLTGEAEQFF.

The chain couples TRBV4-3 to TRBJ2-3, with a tentative D call TRBD1 (6 bases). The CDR3 consists of 14 residues. Germline V gene sequence: CDR1 LGHNA, CDR2 YSLEER. Between the trimmed V and J ends, which lost 5 bases and 2 bases, there was a span of 11 bases. CDR3 DNA sequence: TGCGCCAGCAGCGAAACAGGGAACACAGATACGCAGTATTTT. Protein: CASSETGNTDTQYF.

The V gene is TRBV5-1, the J gene TRBJ1-1, with 7 bases that match TRBD1. Germline V gene data show CDR1 as SGHRS and CDR2 as YFSETQ. Losses at the gene ends were 1 base for V and 8 bases for J; bases not matched to a gene: 11. The CDR3 contains 15 residues. The CDR3 region is CASSLKIGGAFEAFF. In DNA, the CDR3 is TGCGCCAGCAGCTTGAAGATAGGGGGCGCTTTCGAAGCTTTCTTT.

This rearrangement joins TRBV27 to TRBJ1-1; 8 nucleotides agree with TRBD1. V dropped 5 bases and J dropped 1; count of bases not matched to a gene: 6. This CDR3 is 15 amino acids long. Germline V gives CDR1 MNHEY, CDR2 SMNVEV (reference sequence). The DNA of the CDR3 is TGTGCCAGCAGTATACCAGGGGGCAGGAACACTGAAGCTTTCTTT. Its protein product is CASSIPGGRNTEAFF.